The 29 T cell receptor beta chains given below trace back to one sample, sequenced in a study of graft-versus-host responses after intestinal transplantation. Antigen specificity for these receptors is unknown. Clones were sequenced by immunoSEQ multiplex PCR, and TCRdb holds only the in-frame ones, with some missing. The profile shows around 120,000 clones, 90% to 95% of them singletons. The sample was unstimulated CD4+ T cells sorted from spleen or lymph node cells, taken before intestinal transplant. These receptors were obtained from a human donor who received an intestinal transplant.

This clone appeared once. This chain links TRBV7-3 with TRBJ2-3, with 8 bases fitting TRBD1. CDR1 and CDR2 from the germline V gene are SGHTA and FQGTGA. There are 14 residues in the CDR3. Germline trimming cut 4 bases from V and 2 bases from J; bases unmatched to any gene: 2. CDR3: CASSSGQDTDTQYF. The CDR3, as DNA: TGTGCCAGCAGCTCGGGACAGGACACAGATACGCAGTATTTT.

The chain is built from TRBV6-1 and TRBJ2-5; TRBD2 matches 11 bases. The CDR3 has 18 residues. Trimming cost V 4 bases and J 1 base; bases outside gene matches: 11. The germline V gene encodes CDR1 MNHNS and CDR2 SASEGT. The CDR3 nucleotides read TGTGCCAGCAGTGTCGCCGGGCTAGCGGGAGGAATCCAAGAGACCCAGTACTTC. It yields the protein CASSVAGLAGGIQETQYF.

V usage is TRBV27 and J usage is TRBJ2-5, with D possibly matching TRBD1 (7 bases). Per germline, CDR1 MNHEY and CDR2 SMNVEV (reference sequence). The V gene lost 3 bases and the J gene lost 14 bases, with 19 bases spanning the gap. This CDR3 contains 13 residues. The CDR3 loop reads CASSLRGQSPIYF. The CDR3 nucleotides are TGTGCCAGCAGTTTGCGGGGACAGAGCCCGATTTACTTC.

The rearrangement joins TRBV27 to TRBJ2-7, with 9 bases lining up with TRBD1. V was pared by 3 bases and J by 7 bases, with 7 bases of the junction left unmatched. The CDR3 consists of 14 residues. CDR1 is MNHEY, CDR2 SMNVEV, per germline (reference sequence). CDR3 residues: CASSFQNRGLEQYF. The DNA for the CDR3 is TGTGCCAGCAGTTTTCAGAACAGGGGGCTTGAGCAGTACTTC.

This chain connects TRBV28 to TRBJ1-3, with 9 bases matching TRBD1. Trimming at V came to 2 bases and at J to 2 bases, leaving 4 bases not matched to a gene. Germline lookup yields CDR1 MDHEN and CDR2 SYDVKM. This CDR3 has 16 residues. This CDR3 reads CASSLLGQGAGNTIYF. The DNA of the CDR3 is TGTGCCAGCAGTTTACTGGGACAGGGTGCTGGAAACACCATATATTTT.

This sequence joins TRBV9 and TRBJ2-2; 8 bases map to TRBD2. Trimming removed 2 bases from V and 1 base from J; junction bases left unmatched: 7. Germline loops: CDR1 SGDLS, CDR2 YYNGEE. The CDR3 extends over 17 amino acids. CDR3 nucleotide sequence: TGTGCCAGCAGCGTCCTAGGACTAGCCATGAACACCGGGGAGCTGTTTTTT. This gives the protein CASSVLGLAMNTGELFF.

This chain joins TRBV7-9 and TRBJ2-1; D unclear. Germline values: CDR1 SEHNR, CDR2 FQNEAQ (reference sequence). The CDR3 runs to 13 residues. V lost 4 bases and J lost 7, with 11 bases in between. The CDR3, as DNA: TGTGCCAGCAGCTCCCGACAAACTAATGAGCAGTTCTTC. Protein product: CASSSRQTNEQFF.

The chain joins TRBV5-4 to TRBJ2-7; 9 bases map to TRBD2. J gave up 5 bases and V 2 bases, and 8 bases lay outside the gene matches. Per the germline V gene, CDR1 is SGHNT and CDR2 is YYREEE (reference sequence). The CDR3 spans 15 residues. CDR3 amino acids: CASSLHSGSINEQYF. In DNA, the CDR3 is TGTGCCAGCAGCTTACATAGCGGGAGTATCAACGAGCAGTACTTC.

The chain employs TRBV6-1 and TRBJ2-7, with TRBD1 matching 8 bases. The CDR3 has 14 amino acids. Germline V gene lookup returns CDR1 MNHNS and CDR2 SASEGT. Trimming cost V 5 bases and J 2 bases; bases outside gene matches: 5. CDR3 loop: CASSSAGQAYEQYF. In DNA form, the CDR3 reads TGTGCCAGCAGTTCCGCGGGACAGGCCTACGAGCAGTACTTC.

The CDR3 region has the DNA TGTGCCAGCAGCAACGGGGTAAATCAGCCCCAGCATTTT. Protein: CASSNGVNQPQHF. The V and J genes are TRBV6-5 and TRBJ1-5; the D is unclear. The V gene's germline CDR1 is MNHEY and CDR2 SVGAGI. The CDR3 has 13 amino acids. Trimming removed 6 bases from V and 4 bases from J, with 10 bases in between.

J is TRBJ2-5 and V is TRBV5-1; D gene uncertain. The CDR3 length is 14 residues. V was shortened by 4 bases and J by 0 bases, with 10 bases between the two germline ends. Germline V gene data show CDR1 as SGHRS and CDR2 as YFSETQ. For the CDR3, the DNA is TGCGCCAGCAGCGTCGGCCAGCACCAAGAGACCCAGTACTTC. It yields the protein CASSVGQHQETQYF.

The chain combines TRBV6-6 with TRBJ1-4; no clear D. Trimming cost V 2 bases and J 3 bases, with 7 bases left between them. This CDR3 region has 14 residues. Germline values: CDR1 MNHNY, CDR2 SVGAGI (reference sequence). The CDR3 here is CASSYRAPNEKLFF. The CDR3 nucleotides are TGTGCCAGCAGTTACCGGGCCCCTAATGAAAAACTGTTTTTT.

The chain couples TRBV18 to TRBJ1-5, with 9 bases identical to TRBD1. With 3 bases clipped from V and 5 bases from J, the junction kept 2 bases outside the gene matches. Germline CDR1 and CDR2: KGHSH and LQKENI. The CDR3 runs to 14 residues. CDR3 in DNA: TGTGCCAGCTCACCCTGGACAGGGGATCAGCCCCAGCATTTT. This translates into CASSPWTGDQPQHF.

V is TRBV20-1 and J is TRBJ2-7, with 7 bases aligning to TRBD1. Losses at the gene ends were 6 bases for V and 10 bases for J; bases not matched to a gene: 6. CDR1 is DFQATT and CDR2 is SNEGSKA in the germline V gene (reference sequence). The CDR3 spans 10 residues. CDR3 sequence (DNA): TGCAGTGCGTTGACAGGGCTACAGTACTTC. It is translated as CSALTGLQYF.

The gene calls are TRBV13 and TRBJ1-1, with 12 bases lining up with TRBD1. The ends lost 5 bases at V and 7 bases at J; junction bases unmatched: 11. From germline, CDR1 is PRHDT and CDR2 FYEKMQ (reference sequence). The CDR3 runs to 16 residues. The CDR3 DNA follows: TGTGCCAGCAGCAGCGGGGACAGGGGGCGTCGAAATGAAGCTTTCTTT. Protein sequence: CASSSGDRGRRNEAFF. Looking up the rest from reference TRBV13 and TRBJ1-1 gives the full variable domain: AAGVIQSPRHLIKEKRETATLKCYPIPRHDTVYWYQQGPGQDPQFLISFYEKMQSDKGSIPDRFSAQQFSDYHSELNMSSLELGDSALYFCASSSGDRGRRNEAFFGQGTRLTVV.

The chain has TRBV6-5 and TRBJ2-2; D assignment may be TRBD1 or TRBD2 (6 bases each). V was pared by 7 bases and J by 0 bases, with 12 bases between. Germline V gene data show CDR1 as MNHEY and CDR2 as SVGAGI. This CDR3 has 15 residues. The CDR3 sequence is CASIRGAPNTGELFF. In DNA form, the CDR3 reads TGTGCCAGCATAAGGGGGGCGCCGAACACCGGGGAGCTGTTTTTT.

This chain uses TRBV7-9 with TRBJ2-5; 10 bases match TRBD2. Per germline, CDR1 SEHNR and CDR2 FQNEAQ (reference sequence). V was clipped by 4 bases and J by 3 bases; unmatched bases: 11. There are 17 residues in the CDR3. CDR3 protein: CASSSTSSGRLEETQYF. The CDR3 nucleotides are TGTGCCAGCAGCTCCACTTCTAGCGGGAGATTGGAAGAGACCCAGTACTTC. The entire variable domain, with the rest obtained from reference TRBV7-9 and TRBJ2-5, is as follows: DTGVSQNPRHKITKRGQNVTFRCDPISEHNRLYWYRQTLGQGPEFLTYFQNEAQLEKSRLLSDRFSAERPKGSFSTLEIQRTEQGDSAMYLCASSSTSSGRLEETQYFGPGTRLLVL.

The chain uses TRBV5-6 and TRBJ2-1; maybe TRBD2 (5 bases). Germline values: CDR1 SGHDT, CDR2 YYEEEE. This CDR3 comprises 13 residues. The germline V and J ends were trimmed by 4 bases and 8 bases, with 13 bases remaining between them. CDR3 sequence (DNA): TGTGCCAGCAGCGCGGGTCCAGACTATGAGCAGTTCTTC. Residues: CASSAGPDYEQFF. Variable domain in full (rest from reference TRBV5-6 and TRBJ2-1): DAGVTQSPTHLIKTRGQQVTLRCSPKSGHDTVSWYQQALGQGPQFIFQYYEEEERQRGNFPDRFSGHQFPNYSSELNVNALLLGDSALYLCASSAGPDYEQFFGPGTRLTVL.

The V call is TRBV18, the J call TRBJ2-3; 9 bases fit TRBD2. Germline values: CDR1 KGHSH, CDR2 LQKENI. V lost 6 bases and J lost 4; bases outside the gene matches: 5. The CDR3 extends over 14 amino acids. CDR3 residues: CASSRAGGPDTQYF. Here the CDR3 DNA reads TGTGCCAGCTCCCGAGCGGGAGGTCCAGATACGCAGTATTTT.

The rearrangement joins TRBV28 to TRBJ1-1; no clear D gene. Germline CDR1 and CDR2: MDHEN and SYDVKM. The CDR3 totals 16 residues. With 3 bases removed from V and 9 bases from J, the gap between germline ends came to 23 bases. The CDR3 sequence is CASSLFRTARDSKAFF. The CDR3 DNA sequence: TGTGCCAGCAGTTTGTTCCGAACAGCGAGGGATTCCAAAGCTTTCTTT.

This chain uses TRBV28 with TRBJ2-5; D is uncertain. The germline gives CDR1 MDHEN, CDR2 SYDVKM. The V end was cut by 6 bases, the J end by 0 bases, with 5 bases between. The CDR3 spans 12 residues. The CDR3 loop is CASSNYQETQYF. CDR3 DNA: TGTGCCAGCAGCAATTACCAAGAGACCCAGTACTTC. The full variable domain, in which reference TRBV28 and TRBJ2-5 provide the parts outside the CDR3, is DVKVTQSSRYLVKRTGEKVFLECVQDMDHENMFWYRQDPGLGLRLIYFSYDVKMKEKGDIPEGYSVSREKKERFSLILESASTNQTSMYLCASSNYQETQYFGPGTRLLVL.

The V gene is TRBV18, the J gene TRBJ1-3; possibly TRBD1 for D (5 bases). Trimming removed 1 base at V and 0 bases at J, with 13 bases between. This CDR3 has 17 residues. Germline assignment: CDR1 KGHSH and CDR2 LQKENI. CDR3 residues: CASSPRIPGFSGNTIYF. Here the CDR3 DNA reads TGTGCCAGCTCACCACGAATACCAGGGTTCTCTGGAAACACCATATATTTT.

Details on this clone: An end of the junction differs from the germline gene, which may be a read error. J is TRBJ2-7 and V is TRBV5-6; D remains unclear. This CDR3 is 11 amino acids long. Germline V gene data show CDR1 as SGHDT and CDR2 as YYEEEE. This CDR3 is CASSLGASPWF. CDR3 coding DNA: TGTGCCAGCAGCTTGGGGGCCTCCCCATGGTTC. The complete variable domain, with remaining parts taken from reference TRBV5-6 and TRBJ2-7, reads DAGVTQSPTHLIKTRGQQVTLRCSPKSGHDTVSWYQQALGQGPQFIFQYYEEEERQRGNFPDRFSGHQFPNYSSELNVNALLLGDSALYLCASSLGASPWFGPGTRLTVT.

The J gene is TRBJ2-7, the V gene TRBV5-1, with TRBD2 identical over 9 bases. Looked up from germline, CDR1 is SGHRS and CDR2 is YFSETQ. This CDR3 spans 15 amino acids. The trim removed 0 bases at V and 2 bases at J, leaving 3 bases unmatched. In DNA form, the CDR3 reads TGCGCCAGCAGCTTGGGACTAGCGGAAACCTACGAGCAGTACTTC. Protein: CASSLGLAETYEQYF.

V and J are TRBV5-1 and TRBJ1-2, with 7 bases aligning to TRBD1. The CDR3 runs to 12 residues. The V gene's germline CDR1 is SGHRS and CDR2 YFSETQ. V lost 4 bases, J lost 4 bases, and 1 base stayed unmatched. This CDR3 reads CASSRDSYGYTF. Written as DNA, the CDR3 is TGCGCCAGCAGCCGGGACAGCTATGGCTACACCTTC.

The rearrangement uses TRBV30 and TRBJ2-4; D gene unclear. Trimming cost V 0 bases and J 0 bases, with 12 bases left between them. The CDR3 is 16 residues long. Germline V gene sequence: CDR1 GTSNPN, CDR2 SVGIG (reference sequence). For the CDR3, the DNA is TGTGCCTGGAGTGTGTGGACCACCTTAGCCAAAAACATTCAGTACTTC. The encoded protein is CAWSVWTTLAKNIQYF.

The rearrangement uses TRBV25-1 and TRBJ1-1; no clear D gene. V dropped 1 base and J dropped 1 base, with 7 bases sitting between them. CDR3 size: 14 residues. Germline assignment: CDR1 MGHDK and CDR2 SYGVNS. CDR3 loop: CASSEFERNTEAFF. The CDR3, as DNA: TGTGCCAGCAGTGAATTTGAGCGGAACACTGAAGCTTTCTTT. Using reference TRBV25-1 and TRBJ1-1 for the parts outside the CDR3, the full variable domain is EADIYQTPRYLVIGTGKKITLECSQTMGHDKMYWYQQDPGMELHLIHYSYGVNSTEKGDLSSESTVSRIRTEHFPLTLESARPSHTSQYLCASSEFERNTEAFFGQGTRLTVV.

This clone was detected a few times. This chain connects TRBV18 to TRBJ1-4; TRBD1 is a possible D gene (6 bases). Germline V lookup: CDR1 KGHSH, CDR2 LQKENI. CDR3 length: 15 residues. V lost 2 bases and J lost 5, with 12 bases in between. CDR3 DNA: TGTGCCAGCTCACCAAGCAGGACAGAAAATGAAAAACTGTTTTTT. Protein product: CASSPSRTENEKLFF.

This chain connects TRBV27 to TRBJ1-2, with D unresolved. Per germline, CDR1 MNHEY and CDR2 SMNVEV (reference sequence). V was trimmed by 0 bases and J by 7 bases, leaving 9 bases between them. The CDR3 is made up of 13 amino acids. The CDR3 sequence: CASSLSFGVGYTF. The CDR3 DNA is TGTGCCAGCAGTTTATCTTTCGGGGTTGGCTACACCTTC.